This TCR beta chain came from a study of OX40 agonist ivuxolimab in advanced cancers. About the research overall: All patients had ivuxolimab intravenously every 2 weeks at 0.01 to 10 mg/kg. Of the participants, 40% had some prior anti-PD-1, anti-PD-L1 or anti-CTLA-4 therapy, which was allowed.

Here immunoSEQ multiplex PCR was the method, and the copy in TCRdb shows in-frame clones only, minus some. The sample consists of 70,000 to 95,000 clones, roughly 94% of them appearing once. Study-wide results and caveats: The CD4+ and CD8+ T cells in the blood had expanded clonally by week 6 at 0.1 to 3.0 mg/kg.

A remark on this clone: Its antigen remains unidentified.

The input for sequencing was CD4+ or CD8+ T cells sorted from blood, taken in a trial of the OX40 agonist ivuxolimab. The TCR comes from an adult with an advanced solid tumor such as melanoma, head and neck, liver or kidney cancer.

CDR3 nucleotides: TGTGCCAGCAGCTTAGCCCAGGGGGCGCCGGCTAATGAAAAACTGTTTTTT. Its protein is CASSLAQGAPANEKLFF. V usage is TRBV7-9 and J usage is TRBJ1-4, with 8 positions matching TRBD1. The CDR3 spans 17 residues. V was clipped by 0 bases and J by 3 bases; unmatched bases: 6. Looked up from germline, CDR1 is SEHNR and CDR2 is FQNEAQ (reference sequence).